Only a few counts were recorded for the clone carrying this T cell receptor (beta chain). As yet, its antigen is unknown. V lost 4 bases and J 6 bases, leaving 6 bases between the germline ends. This CDR3 has 11 amino acids. The germline V gene has CDR1 SGHRS and CDR2 YFSETQ. This entry is derived from a study of cytomegalovirus exposure and HLA in healthy donors. Study-level points and caveats: What a later analysis showed was that several of the most significant clusters appeared linked to common viral pathogens.

PCR involved 60 Vbeta and 13 Jbeta primers. Using immunoSEQ multiplex PCR, the repertoire was profiled, and TCRdb retains in-frame clones only, with some absent. Of 150,000 to 180,000 clones in the sample, roughly 80% were seen once. The sequenced material came from PBMCs. This receptor was taken from a woman between 40 and 50 years old in good health and CMV-seronegative. This chain links TRBV5-1 with TRBJ2-3, with D hard to call. CDR3 sequence: CASSPSDTQYF. DNA for the CDR3: TGCGCCAGCAGCCCGTCTGATACGCAGTATTTT.